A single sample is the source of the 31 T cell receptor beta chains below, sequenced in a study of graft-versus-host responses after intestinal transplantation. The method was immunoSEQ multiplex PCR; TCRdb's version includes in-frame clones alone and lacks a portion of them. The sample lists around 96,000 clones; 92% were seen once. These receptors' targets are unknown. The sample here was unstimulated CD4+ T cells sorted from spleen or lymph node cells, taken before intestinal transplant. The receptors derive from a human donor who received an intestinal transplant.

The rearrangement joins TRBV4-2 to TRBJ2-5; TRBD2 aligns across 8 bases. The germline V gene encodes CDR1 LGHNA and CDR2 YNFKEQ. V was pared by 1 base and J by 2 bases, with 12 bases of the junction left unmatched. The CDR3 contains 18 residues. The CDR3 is CASSQGLGAGGPQETQYF. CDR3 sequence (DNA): TGTGCCAGCAGCCAAGGGTTGGGGGCGGGGGGCCCTCAAGAGACCCAGTACTTC.

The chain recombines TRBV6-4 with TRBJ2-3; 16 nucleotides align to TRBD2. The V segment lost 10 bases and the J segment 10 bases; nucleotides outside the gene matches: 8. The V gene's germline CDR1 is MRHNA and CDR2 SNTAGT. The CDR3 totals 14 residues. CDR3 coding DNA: TGTGCCAAGAGGGGACTAGCGGGGGGGCCGGCGCAGTATTTT. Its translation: CAKRGLAGGPAQYF.

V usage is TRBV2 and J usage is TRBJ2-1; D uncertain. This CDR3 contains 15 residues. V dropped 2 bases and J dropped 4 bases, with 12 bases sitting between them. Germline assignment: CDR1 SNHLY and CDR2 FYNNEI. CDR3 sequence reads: CASSEFERRYNEQFF. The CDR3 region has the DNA TGTGCCAGCAGTGAATTCGAGCGACGGTACAATGAGCAGTTCTTC.

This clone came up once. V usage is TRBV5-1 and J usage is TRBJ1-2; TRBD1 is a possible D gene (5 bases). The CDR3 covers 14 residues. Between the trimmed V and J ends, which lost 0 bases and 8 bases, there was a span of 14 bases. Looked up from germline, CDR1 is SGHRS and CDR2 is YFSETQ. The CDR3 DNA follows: TGCGCCAGCAGCTTGGAAAACAGGCCGGGCGGCTACACCTTC. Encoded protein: CASSLENRPGGYTF.

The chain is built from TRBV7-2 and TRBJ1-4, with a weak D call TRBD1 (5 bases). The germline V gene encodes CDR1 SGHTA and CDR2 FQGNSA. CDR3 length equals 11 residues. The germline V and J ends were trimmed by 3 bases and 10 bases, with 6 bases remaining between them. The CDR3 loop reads CASSFGGKLFF. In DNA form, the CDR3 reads TGTGCCAGCAGCTTCGGGGGAAAACTGTTTTTT.

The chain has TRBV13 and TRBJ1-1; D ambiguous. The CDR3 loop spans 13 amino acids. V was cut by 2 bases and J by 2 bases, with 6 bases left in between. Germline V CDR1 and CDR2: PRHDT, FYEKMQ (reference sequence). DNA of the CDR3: TGTGCCAGCAGCTTACGCGGAAACACTGAAGCTTTCTTT. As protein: CASSLRGNTEAFF.

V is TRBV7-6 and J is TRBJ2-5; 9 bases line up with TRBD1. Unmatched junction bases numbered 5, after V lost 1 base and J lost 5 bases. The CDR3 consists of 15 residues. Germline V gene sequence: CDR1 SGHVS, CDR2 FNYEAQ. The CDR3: CASSLGDREGETQYF. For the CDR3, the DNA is TGTGCCAGCAGCTTAGGGGACAGGGAGGGGGAGACCCAGTACTTC.

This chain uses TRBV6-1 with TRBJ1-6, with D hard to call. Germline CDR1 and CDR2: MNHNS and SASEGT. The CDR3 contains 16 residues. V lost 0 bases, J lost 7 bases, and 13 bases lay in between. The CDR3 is CASSEALEGGNSPLHF. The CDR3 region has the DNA TGTGCCAGCAGTGAAGCGCTGGAGGGAGGGAATTCACCCCTCCACTTT.

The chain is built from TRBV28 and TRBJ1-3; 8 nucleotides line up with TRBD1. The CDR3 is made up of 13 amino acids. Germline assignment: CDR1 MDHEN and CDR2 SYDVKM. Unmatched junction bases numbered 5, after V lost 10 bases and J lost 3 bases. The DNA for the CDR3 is TGTGCCACCCATGACAGGGGTGGAAACACCATATATTTT. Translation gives CATHDRGGNTIYF.

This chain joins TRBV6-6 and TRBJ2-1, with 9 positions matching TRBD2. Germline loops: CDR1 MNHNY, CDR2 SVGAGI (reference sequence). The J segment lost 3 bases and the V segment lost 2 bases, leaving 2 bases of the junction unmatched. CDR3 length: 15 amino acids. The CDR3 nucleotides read TGTGCCAGCAGTTACGATAGCGGGAGCTACAATGAGCAGTTCTTC. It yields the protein CASSYDSGSYNEQFF.

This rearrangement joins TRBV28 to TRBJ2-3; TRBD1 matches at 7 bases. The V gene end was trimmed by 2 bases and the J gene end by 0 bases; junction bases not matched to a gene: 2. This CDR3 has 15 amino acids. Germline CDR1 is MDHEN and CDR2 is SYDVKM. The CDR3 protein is CASSLGQESTDTQYF. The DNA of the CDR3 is TGTGCCAGCAGTTTAGGACAGGAGAGCACAGATACGCAGTATTTT.

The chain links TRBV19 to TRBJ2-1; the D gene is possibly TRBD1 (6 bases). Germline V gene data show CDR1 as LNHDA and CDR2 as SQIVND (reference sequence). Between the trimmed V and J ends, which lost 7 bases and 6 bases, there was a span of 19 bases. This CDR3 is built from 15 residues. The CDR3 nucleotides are TGTGCCAGTACAGGGGAAGACAGGCCCCGCAATGAGCAGTTCTTC. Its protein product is CASTGEDRPRNEQFF.

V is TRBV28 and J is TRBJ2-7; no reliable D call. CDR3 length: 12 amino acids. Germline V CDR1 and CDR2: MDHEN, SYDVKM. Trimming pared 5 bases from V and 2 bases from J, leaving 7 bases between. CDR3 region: CASSPYPYEQYF. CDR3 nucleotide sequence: TGTGCCAGCAGTCCCTACCCCTACGAGCAGTACTTC.

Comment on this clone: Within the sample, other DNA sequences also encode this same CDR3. The chain's CDR3 is CASSQGSGNTIYF. The CDR3 region has the DNA TGTGCCAGTAGCCAGGGGTCCGGAAACACCATATATTTT. The V and J genes are TRBV19 and TRBJ1-3; tentative D call: TRBD1 (6 bases). Trimming removed 6 bases at V and 4 bases at J, with 10 bases between. CDR3 size: 13 residues. Per the germline V gene, CDR1 is LNHDA and CDR2 is SQIVND (reference sequence).

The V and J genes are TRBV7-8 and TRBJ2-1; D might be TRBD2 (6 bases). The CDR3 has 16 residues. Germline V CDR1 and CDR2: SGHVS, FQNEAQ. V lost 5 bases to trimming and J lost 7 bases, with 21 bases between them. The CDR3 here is CASSPRGNSGSNEQFF. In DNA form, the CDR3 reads TGTGCCAGCAGCCCCCGGGGGAACAGCGGATCAAATGAGCAGTTCTTC.

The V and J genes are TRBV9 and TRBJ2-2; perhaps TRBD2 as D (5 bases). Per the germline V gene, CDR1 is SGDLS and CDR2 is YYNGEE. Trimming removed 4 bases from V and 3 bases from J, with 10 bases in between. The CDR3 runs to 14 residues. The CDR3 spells CASSLTRDTGELFF. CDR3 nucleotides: TGTGCCAGCAGCCTAACTAGGGACACCGGGGAGCTGTTTTTT. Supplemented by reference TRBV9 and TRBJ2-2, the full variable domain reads DSGVTQTPKHLITATGQRVTLRCSPRSGDLSVYWYQQSLDQGLQFLIQYYNGEERAKGNILERFSAQQFPDLHSELNLSSLELGDSALYFCASSLTRDTGELFFGEGSRLTVL.

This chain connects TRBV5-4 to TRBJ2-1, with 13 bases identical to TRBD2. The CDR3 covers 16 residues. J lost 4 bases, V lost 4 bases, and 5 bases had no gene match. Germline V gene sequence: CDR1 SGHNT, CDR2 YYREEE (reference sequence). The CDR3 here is CASSRLAGGRYNEQFF. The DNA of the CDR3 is TGTGCCAGCAGCCGACTAGCGGGGGGCAGGTACAATGAGCAGTTCTTC.

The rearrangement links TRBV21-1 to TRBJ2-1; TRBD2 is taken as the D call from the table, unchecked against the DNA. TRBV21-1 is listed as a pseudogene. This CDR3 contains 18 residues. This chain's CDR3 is CASIQILDYPSGNNEQFF. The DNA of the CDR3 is TGTGCCAGCATCCAAATTCTGGACTACCCATCAGGAAACAATGAGCAGTTCTTC.

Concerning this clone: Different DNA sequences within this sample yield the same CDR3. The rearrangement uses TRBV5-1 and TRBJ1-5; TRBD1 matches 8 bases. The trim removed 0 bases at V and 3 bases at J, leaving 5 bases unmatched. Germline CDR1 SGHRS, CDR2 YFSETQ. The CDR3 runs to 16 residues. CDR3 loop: CASSLGTGNSNQPQHF. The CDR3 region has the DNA TGCGCCAGCAGCTTGGGGACAGGGAATTCCAATCAGCCCCAGCATTTT.

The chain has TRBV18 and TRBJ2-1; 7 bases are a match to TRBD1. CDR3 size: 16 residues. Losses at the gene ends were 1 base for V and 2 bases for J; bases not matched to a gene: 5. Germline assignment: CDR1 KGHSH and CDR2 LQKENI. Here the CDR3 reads CASSPQTGSPYNEQFF. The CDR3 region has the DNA TGTGCCAGCTCACCACAGACAGGGTCTCCCTACAATGAGCAGTTCTTC.

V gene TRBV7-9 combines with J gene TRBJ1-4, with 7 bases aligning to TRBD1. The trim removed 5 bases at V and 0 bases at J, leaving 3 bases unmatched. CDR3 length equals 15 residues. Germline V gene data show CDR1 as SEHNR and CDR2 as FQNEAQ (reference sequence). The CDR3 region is CASSPGTATNEKLFF. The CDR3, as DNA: TGTGCCAGCAGCCCCGGGACAGCAACTAATGAAAAACTGTTTTTT. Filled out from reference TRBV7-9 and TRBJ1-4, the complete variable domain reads DTGVSQNPRHKITKRGQNVTFRCDPISEHNRLYWYRQTLGQGPEFLTYFQNEAQLEKSRLLSDRFSAERPKGSFSTLEIQRTEQGDSAMYLCASSPGTATNEKLFFGSGTQLSVL.

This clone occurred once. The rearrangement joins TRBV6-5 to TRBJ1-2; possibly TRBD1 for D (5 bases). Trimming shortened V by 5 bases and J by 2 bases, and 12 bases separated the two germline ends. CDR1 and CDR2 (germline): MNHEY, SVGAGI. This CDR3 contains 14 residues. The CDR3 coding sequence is TGTGCCAGCAGTAGGGGAGGTCTCAACTATGGCTACACCTTC. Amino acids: CASSRGGLNYGYTF.

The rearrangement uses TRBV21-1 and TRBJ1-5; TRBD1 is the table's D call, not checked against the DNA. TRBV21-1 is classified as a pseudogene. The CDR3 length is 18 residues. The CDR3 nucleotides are TGTGCCAGCAGGGTACCGGGACAGGGATTAAGGAGCAATCAGCCCCAGCATTTT. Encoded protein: CASRVPGQGLRSNQPQHF.

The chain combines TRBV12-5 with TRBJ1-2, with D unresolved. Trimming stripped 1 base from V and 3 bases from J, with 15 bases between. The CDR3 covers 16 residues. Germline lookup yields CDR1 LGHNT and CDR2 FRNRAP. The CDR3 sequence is CASGLADIVTDYGYTF. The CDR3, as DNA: TGTGCTAGTGGTTTGGCCGATATCGTAACGGACTATGGCTACACCTTC.

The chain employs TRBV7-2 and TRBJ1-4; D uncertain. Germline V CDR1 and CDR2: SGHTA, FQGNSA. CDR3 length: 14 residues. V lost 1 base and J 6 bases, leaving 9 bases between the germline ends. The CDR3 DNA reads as TGTGCCAGCAGCTTAGAAGCGAGCTATGAAAAACTGTTTTTT. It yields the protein CASSLEASYEKLFF.

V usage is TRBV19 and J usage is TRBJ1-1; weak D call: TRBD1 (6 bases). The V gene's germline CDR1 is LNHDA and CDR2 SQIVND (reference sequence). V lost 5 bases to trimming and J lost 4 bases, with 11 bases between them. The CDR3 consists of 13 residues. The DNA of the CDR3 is TGTGCCAGTAGTTCGCAAGGGGGCACTGAAGCTTTCTTT. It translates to CASSSQGGTEAFF.

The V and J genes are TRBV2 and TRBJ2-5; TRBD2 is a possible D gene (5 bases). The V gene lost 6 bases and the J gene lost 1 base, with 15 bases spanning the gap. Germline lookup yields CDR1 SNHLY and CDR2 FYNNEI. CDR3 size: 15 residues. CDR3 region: CASRKRGVTQETQYF. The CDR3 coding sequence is TGTGCCAGCAGGAAACGGGGAGTGACCCAAGAGACCCAGTACTTC.

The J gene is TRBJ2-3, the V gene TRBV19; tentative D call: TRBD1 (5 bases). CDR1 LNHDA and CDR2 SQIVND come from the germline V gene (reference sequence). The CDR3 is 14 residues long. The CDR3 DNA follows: TGTGCTACCTCGCAGGGCCTGGGTGAGGATACGCAGTATTTT. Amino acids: CATSQGLGEDTQYF.

CDR3 amino acids: CASSLSGGLTEAFF. The CDR3 nucleotides are TGTGCCAGCAGCTTATCGGGGGGTCTCACTGAAGCTTTCTTT. The J gene is TRBJ1-1, the V gene TRBV7-3; tentative D call: TRBD1 (5 bases). Trimming took 2 bases from V and 4 from J, leaving 11 bases between them. The CDR3 spans 14 residues. CDR1 and CDR2 (germline): SGHTA, FQGTGA.

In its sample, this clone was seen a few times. CDR3 nucleotide sequence: TGTGCCTGGAGGCGGCCGGGGGGCGCTGGGGCCAACGTCCTGACTTTC. The encoded protein is CAWRRPGGAGANVLTF. The chain links TRBV30 to TRBJ2-6; D perhaps matches TRBD2 (7 bases). V was cut by 3 bases and J by 2 bases, with 14 bases left in between. This CDR3 comprises 16 residues. In germline, CDR1 is GTSNPN, CDR2 SVGIG (reference sequence).

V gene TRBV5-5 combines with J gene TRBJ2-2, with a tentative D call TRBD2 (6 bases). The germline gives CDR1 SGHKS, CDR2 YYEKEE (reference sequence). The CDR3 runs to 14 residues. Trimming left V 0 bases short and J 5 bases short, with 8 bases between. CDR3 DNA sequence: TGTGCCAGCAGCTTGGTTGCGGGAACCGGGGAGCTGTTTTTT. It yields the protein CASSLVAGTGELFF.